This T cell receptor (beta chain) was sequenced in a study of identical twins (dated by TCRdb to the mid-2010s). About the investigation overall: The study deep-sequenced TCR alpha and beta repertoires from monozygotic twins, unrelated adults of various ages and cord blood to test whether fetal clonotypes persist. Replicate twin experiments were performed at different times using different library preparation protocols to rule out contamination. Summary of the overall study and its limitations: Fewer insertions were carried by abundant cord blood beta clonotypes; a weaker similar trend was observed in young adult naive repertoires, while no such trend was observed in memory repertoires. Because the same donors could not be followed over many years, the conclusions relied on cross-sectional statistical analysis. In monozygotic twins, out-of-frame TCR alpha sharing was systematically underestimated by recombination models, although the models agreed with sharing between unrelated individuals. Compared with coincidental sharing between unrelated individuals, out-of-frame TCR alpha sequences shared between twins showed an excess of sequences with low generation probability. The excess sharing between twins in beta out-of-frame sequences was weaker because fewer shared sequences reduced the signal-to-noise ratio. Zero-insertion analyses could be partly confounded by invariant T cells such as MAIT and iNKT, although diverse VJ usage argued against such confounding for most clonotypes.

This clonotype was counted ten times or more. Its antigen remains unidentified. Within one base of it there is no much larger clone, and no base qualities were kept. Every donor in the study was a healthy Caucasian. Three pairs of female monozygotic twins, all aged roughly 18 to 30 years, made up the twin cohort. CD4+ and CD8+ T cell populations were isolated with positive isolation kits from Invitrogen. Library generation was performed with 5' RACE. The run used an Illumina HiSeq 2000. Template switching introduced a universal primer binding site; the final cDNA contained a unique molecular identifier, enabling accurate counting of TCR cDNA molecules. Specific primers in the conserved constant-segment region were used to synthesize first-strand cDNA for TCR alpha and beta chains. To control for contamination, each cDNA library was double barcoded with a SMART-Mk sample barcode plus Illumina barcodes. TruSeq adapter sequences, together with Illumina sample barcodes, were added in two successive PCR steps. Sequencing of the TCR alpha and beta cDNA libraries was done on the Illumina HiSeq platform using custom primers. The authors' pipeline ran thus. MiGEC processed the raw reads to extract unique molecular identifiers, while MiXCR was used to determine the CDR3 positions. Recombination models were inferred per individual with the repgenHMM and IGoR tools using an EM algorithm. The tcR package in R was used for shared clonotype analysis, with sharing normalized by the product of cloneset sizes. To study raw recombination without the effects of thymic and clonal selection, out-of-frame nonproductive sequences were analyzed. Clones were called with MiXCR by TCRdb after fastp trimmed the public reads at Q25, and only in-frame beta chains were retained. Every distinct CDR3 protein forms one entry, paired with its most common genes and DNA. The V and J calls, along with clone size, are taken from TCRdb and not from the paper's own processing. Counted in this sample were under 350,000 distinct CDR3 sequences; roughly 9.8% of them appeared once. The leading ten clones occupy under 7.5% of the sample.

V and J are truncated by 1 base and 3 bases respectively, leaving an intervening sequence of 10 bases. Looking up the germline V gene yields CDR1 SGHVS and CDR2 FQNEAQ. Its CDR3 holds 14 amino acids, cysteine through phenylalanine. Only the CDR3 part of the read is kept: 42 bases, read in frame from the first base. These data were also reused for a study on yellow fever vaccine responses in identical twins. The second investigation adds: The authors reported that the T cell response to vaccination in identical twins appeared partly convergent and partly personalized. In the study, vaccine-responding T cell clones were precisely tracked in identical twins.

The V and J genes are TRBV7-8 and TRBJ2-7, with the D call tentatively TRBD1 or TRBD2, each fitting 5 bases. This receptor was obtained from a woman younger than 35 in good health. The sequencing sample was made of CD8+ T cells sorted from blood. The sequence in DNA is TGTGCCAGCAGCTTAGATGGGACGGTCTACGAGCAGTACTTC. This gives the protein CASSLDGTVYEQYF.